The clone carrying this T cell receptor beta chain was counted only a few times. Its target is unknown. Researchers used the Oncomine TCR Beta short-read assay to sequence DNA from cultured CD4+ T cells. The template was genomic DNA from cultured CD4+ T cells. TCRdb fed the PCR reads into MiXCR, producing one record per CDR3 protein. The profile shows approximately 27,000 distinct CDR3 sequences, roughly a third of them singletons. The sample belongs to a study of vaccination and CD4 T cells after COVID-19. Study as a whole: The authors exposed cells to overlapping spike peptides derived from SARS-CoV-2, HCoV-NL63, HCoV-OC43 and HCoV-229E. Study results and caveats: Clonotypes reactive to SARS-CoV-2 had a median that went up from 21 to 38, but not significantly.

Germline CDR1 is DFQATT and CDR2 is SNEGSKA (reference sequence). CDR3 length equals 15 residues. V was pared by 1 base and J by 4 bases, with 15 bases between. The time point: late sampling 161 to 241 days after vaccination in a few convalescent patients. Treatment of the sample: roughly nine-day PBMC culture with coronavirus spike peptide pools or control peptides (ViraFEST assay). ViraFEST sequenced TCRs after peptide-pool expansion of antigen-specific T cells. The gene calls are TRBV20-1 and TRBJ2-3; D might be TRBD2 (6 bases). This TCR came from a human donor who had recovered from COVID-19. This material consisted of CD4+ T cells from blood, cultured in vitro, taken about 7 months after SARS-CoV-2 vaccination. CDR3 coding DNA: TGCAGTGCTAGAGGGGCGAACGGGAGCCCAGATACGCAGTATTTT. Its translation is CSARGANGSPDTQYF.